The 14 T cell receptor beta chains listed next were all sequenced from one sample in a study of shared clonotypes between healthy human individuals (TCRdb year 2020). Libraries were constructed by the immunoSEQ multiplex PCR assay. TCRdb limited this immuneACCESS table to in-frame rearrangements with V and J called. A share of clones is missing; checked studies link under half to unresolved V genes, and the rest is unexplained. Recorded for this sample are just under 95,000 clones; around 68% of them occurred a single time. The ten largest clones represent 50% of the sample. The sequenced sample was memory CD8+ T cells sorted from blood. According to the study, the label for this sample's cell subset or site signals: CD45RO+ cells pooled with CCR7-negative TemRA cells. Every receptor here comes from a man aged 30 to 39 in good health.

V usage is TRBV5-6 and J usage is TRBJ1-1; 9 bases align to TRBD1. CDR3 length equals 16 residues. CDR1 is SGHDT and CDR2 is YYEEEE in the germline V gene. The V segment lost 6 bases and the J segment 1 base; nucleotides outside the gene matches: 10. CDR3: CASNGEPGQGNTEAFF. The CDR3 coding sequence is TGTGCCAGCAACGGAGAACCGGGACAGGGGAACACTGAAGCTTTCTTT.

The chain couples TRBV6-5 to TRBJ2-1; D not resolved. Deletions cut 5 bases from V and 3 bases from J, with 8 bases between. This CDR3 has 13 amino acids. Germline V gene data show CDR1 as MNHEY and CDR2 as SVGAGI. In DNA, the CDR3 is TGTGCCAGCAGTCCTGGGAACTACAATGAGCAGTTCTTC. This sequence encodes CASSPGNYNEQFF.

The CDR3 region is CSVDSGSGANVLTF. The DNA for the CDR3 is TGCAGCGTTGACTCCGGGTCTGGGGCCAACGTCCTGACTTTC. The J gene is TRBJ2-6, the V gene TRBV29-1; D is uncertain. This CDR3 comprises 14 residues. The V end lost 3 bases, the J end lost 1 base, and 7 bases lay between the germline ends. Germline V CDR1 and CDR2: SQVTM, ANQGSEA.

This clone appeared a few times. This chain joins TRBV18 and TRBJ2-6; D call uncertain. The CDR3 is 19 residues long. Trimming removed 3 bases at V and 0 bases at J, with 18 bases between. The germline CDR1 and CDR2 sequences are KGHSH and LQKENI. The CDR3 loop is CASSPNLDQSTSGANVLTF. DNA for the CDR3: TGTGCCAGCTCACCTAATCTCGACCAGAGCACCTCTGGGGCCAACGTCCTGACTTTC.

Regarding this clone: Other DNA sequences within the sample encode an identical CDR3. The chain couples TRBV28 to TRBJ2-7; TRBD1 matches at 9 bases. Trimming removed 6 bases from V and 4 bases from J; junction bases left unmatched: 4. The CDR3 runs 13 residues. Germline V gene lookup returns CDR1 MDHEN and CDR2 SYDVKM. The CDR3 loop reads CASSSGTGYEQYF. CDR3 DNA: TGTGCCAGCAGCTCCGGGACAGGGTACGAGCAGTACTTC.

The chain joins TRBV27 to TRBJ1-5; D uncertain. Trimming left V 6 bases short and J 5 bases short, with 20 bases between. CDR3 length equals 16 residues. Per germline, CDR1 MNHEY and CDR2 SMNVEV (reference sequence). CDR3 DNA sequence: TGTGCCAGCAGGCCCCAGGTTGACCTCCTCTATCAGCCCCAGCATTTT. Its protein is CASRPQVDLLYQPQHF.

The chain couples TRBV10-1 to TRBJ2-3; perhaps TRBD2 as D (5 bases). There are 14 residues in the CDR3. Trimming removed 4 bases at V and 6 bases at J, with 14 bases between. In germline, CDR1 is WNHNN, CDR2 SYGVQD (reference sequence). The CDR3 spells CASSGGHGADTQYF. The CDR3 nucleotides read TGCGCCAGCAGTGGAGGGCACGGAGCCGATACGCAGTATTTT.

This rearrangement joins TRBV5-1 to TRBJ2-7; 7 nucleotides match TRBD2. Germline CDR1 reads SGHRS; CDR2 reads YFSETQ. This CDR3 has 15 amino acids. Trimming removed 3 bases from V and 3 bases from J; junction bases left unmatched: 9. CDR3 nucleotides: TGCGCCAGCAGCTGGGTCGGACTAGGGTTCTACGAGCAGTACTTC. Its protein is CASSWVGLGFYEQYF.

The V call is TRBV25-1, the J call TRBJ1-5, with 9 bases identical to TRBD1. J was trimmed by 7 bases and V by 4 bases; bases with no gene match: 8. Germline V CDR1 and CDR2: MGHDK, SYGVNS. CDR3 length: 15 residues. The CDR3 DNA sequence: TGTGCCAGCAGTGGCGACAGGGGGGCGGGCCAGCCCCAGCATTTT. Its translation: CASSGDRGAGQPQHF.

This chain uses TRBV27 with TRBJ1-2; 12 positions agree with TRBD1. The CDR3 spans 21 residues. V was clipped by 2 bases and J by 1 base; unmatched bases: 17. Germline V lookup: CDR1 MNHEY, CDR2 SMNVEV (reference sequence). The CDR3 here is CASSLTRTTGTGGVNNYGYTF. As DNA, the CDR3 is TGTGCCAGCAGTTTAACCCGAACCACCGGGACAGGGGGCGTCAATAACTATGGCTACACCTTC.

This clone was picked up many times. The chain combines TRBV27 with TRBJ2-1, with D tentatively TRBD2 (7 bases). The CDR3 runs 14 residues. Trimming took 6 bases from V and 6 from J, leaving 15 bases between them. From germline, CDR1 is MNHEY and CDR2 SMNVEV (reference sequence). The CDR3 loop reads CASSPKRGGNEQFF. In DNA, the CDR3 is TGTGCCAGCAGCCCCAAGAGGGGGGGCAATGAGCAGTTCTTC.

The chain joins TRBV10-2 to TRBJ2-7; 12 bases align to TRBD2. The length of the CDR3 is 15 residues. The ends lost 3 bases at V and 4 bases at J; junction bases unmatched: 4. Looked up from germline, CDR1 is WSHSY and CDR2 is SAAADI. DNA for the CDR3: TGCGCCAGCAGTGAAGAAGGACTAGCGGGGTACGAGCAGTACTTC. The encoded protein is CASSEEGLAGYEQYF.

The table lists this clone with a count of one. V is TRBV10-1 and J is TRBJ2-1; 14 bases fit TRBD2. The CDR3 is 16 residues long. Germline-derived CDR1 and CDR2 are WNHNN and SYGVQD (reference sequence). The J segment lost 7 bases and the V segment lost 4 bases, leaving 6 bases of the junction unmatched. The CDR3 loop reads CASSGTGLAGVNEQFF. CDR3 DNA sequence: TGCGCCAGCAGTGGTACGGGACTAGCGGGAGTGAATGAGCAGTTCTTC.

V is TRBV7-2 and J is TRBJ2-7; D remains unclear. V was pared by 8 bases and J by 4 bases, with 15 bases between. Germline V lookup: CDR1 SGHTA, CDR2 FQGNSA. The CDR3 loop spans 13 amino acids. The CDR3 coding sequence is TGTGCCAGCGCCGCGAATTTGCCTTACGAGCAGTACTTC. Amino acids: CASAANLPYEQYF.